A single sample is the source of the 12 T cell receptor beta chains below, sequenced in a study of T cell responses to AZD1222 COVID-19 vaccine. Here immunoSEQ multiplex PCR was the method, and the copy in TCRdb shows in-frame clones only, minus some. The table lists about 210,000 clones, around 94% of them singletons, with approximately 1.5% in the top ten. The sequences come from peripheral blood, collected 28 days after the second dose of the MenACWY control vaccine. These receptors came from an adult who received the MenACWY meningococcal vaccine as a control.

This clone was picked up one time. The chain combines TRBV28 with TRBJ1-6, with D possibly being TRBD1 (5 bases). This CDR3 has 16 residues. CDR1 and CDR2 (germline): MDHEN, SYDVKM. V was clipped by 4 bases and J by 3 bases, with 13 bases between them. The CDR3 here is CASSSGQDLYNSPLHF. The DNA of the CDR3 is TGTGCCAGCAGTTCAGGGCAGGATCTCTATAATTCACCCCTCCACTTT.

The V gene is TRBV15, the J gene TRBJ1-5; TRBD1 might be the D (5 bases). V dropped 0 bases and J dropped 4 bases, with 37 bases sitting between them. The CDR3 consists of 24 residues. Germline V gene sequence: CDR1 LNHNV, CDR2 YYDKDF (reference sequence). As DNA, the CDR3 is TGTGCCACCAGCAGAGAATTCCTGAAGACCTGGGCGGACACCGAGATGAAGAGGAATCAGCCCCAGCATTTT. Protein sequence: CATSREFLKTWADTEMKRNQPQHF.

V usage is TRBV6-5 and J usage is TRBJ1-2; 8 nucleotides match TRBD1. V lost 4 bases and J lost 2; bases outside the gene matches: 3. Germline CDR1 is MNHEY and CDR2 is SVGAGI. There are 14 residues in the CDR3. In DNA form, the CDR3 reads TGTGCCAGCAGTTCTCGACAGGGGAACTATGGCTACACCTTC. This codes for CASSSRQGNYGYTF.

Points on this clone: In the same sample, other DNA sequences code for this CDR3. CDR3 residues: CASSLSSNQPQHF. CDR3 sequence (DNA): TGTGCCAGCAGTTTATCGTCGAATCAGCCCCAGCATTTT. This sequence joins TRBV12-3 or TRBV12-4 and TRBJ1-5; D remains unclear. This CDR3 comprises 13 residues. With 2 bases removed from V and 4 bases from J, the gap between germline ends came to 6 bases.

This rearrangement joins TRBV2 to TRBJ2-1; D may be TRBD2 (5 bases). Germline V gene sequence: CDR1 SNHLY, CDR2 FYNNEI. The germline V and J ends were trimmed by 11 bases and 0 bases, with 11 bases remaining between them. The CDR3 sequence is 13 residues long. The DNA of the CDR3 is TGTGCCGCAGCGGTTAGCTCCTACAATGAGCAGTTCTTC. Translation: CAAAVSSYNEQFF.

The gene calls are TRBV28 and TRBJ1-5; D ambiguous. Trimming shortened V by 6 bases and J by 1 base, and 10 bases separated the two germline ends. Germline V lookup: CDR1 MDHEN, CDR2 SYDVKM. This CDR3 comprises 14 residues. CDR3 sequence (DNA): TGTGCCAGCAGAGAAGGGTGGAGCAATCAGCCCCAGCATTTT. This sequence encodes CASREGWSNQPQHF.

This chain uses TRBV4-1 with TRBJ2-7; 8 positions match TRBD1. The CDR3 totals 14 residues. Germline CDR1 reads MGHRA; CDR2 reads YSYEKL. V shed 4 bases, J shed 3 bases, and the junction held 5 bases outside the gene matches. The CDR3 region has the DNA TGCGCCAGCAGCCCGGCCGGGACAGGCTACGAGCAGTACTTC. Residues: CASSPAGTGYEQYF.

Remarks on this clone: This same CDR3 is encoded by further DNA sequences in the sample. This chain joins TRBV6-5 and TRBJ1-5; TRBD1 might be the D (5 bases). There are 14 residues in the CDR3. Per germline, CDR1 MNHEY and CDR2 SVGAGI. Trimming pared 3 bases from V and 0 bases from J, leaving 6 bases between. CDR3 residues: CASSYGGSNQPQHF. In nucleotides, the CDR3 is TGTGCCAGCAGTTATGGGGGTAGCAATCAGCCCCAGCATTTT.

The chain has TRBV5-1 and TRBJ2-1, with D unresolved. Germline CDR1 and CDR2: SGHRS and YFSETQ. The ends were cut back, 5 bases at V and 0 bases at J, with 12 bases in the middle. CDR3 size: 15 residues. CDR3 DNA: TGCGCCAGCAGGCCCGACCTGAGCTCCTACAATGAGCAGTTCTTC. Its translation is CASRPDLSSYNEQFF.

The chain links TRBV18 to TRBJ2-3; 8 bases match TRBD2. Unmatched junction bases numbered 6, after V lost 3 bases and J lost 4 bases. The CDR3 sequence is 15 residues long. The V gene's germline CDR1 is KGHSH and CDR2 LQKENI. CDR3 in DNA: TGTGCCAGCTCACCCCCTAGCGGGTCTTCAGATACGCAGTATTTT. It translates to CASSPPSGSSDTQYF. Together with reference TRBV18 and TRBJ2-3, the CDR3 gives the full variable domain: NAGVMQNPRHLVRRRGQEARLRCSPMKGHSHVYWYRQLPEEGLKFMVYLQKENIIDESGMPKERFSAEFPKEGPSILRIQQVVRGDSAAYFCASSPPSGSSDTQYFGPGTRLTVL.

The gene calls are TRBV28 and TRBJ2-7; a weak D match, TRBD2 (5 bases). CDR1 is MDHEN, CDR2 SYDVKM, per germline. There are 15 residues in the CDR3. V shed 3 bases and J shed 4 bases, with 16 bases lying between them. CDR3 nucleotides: TGTGCCAGCAGTTTCTGGCGTGTAAGGGAGTACGAGCAGTACTTC. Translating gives CASSFWRVREYEQYF.

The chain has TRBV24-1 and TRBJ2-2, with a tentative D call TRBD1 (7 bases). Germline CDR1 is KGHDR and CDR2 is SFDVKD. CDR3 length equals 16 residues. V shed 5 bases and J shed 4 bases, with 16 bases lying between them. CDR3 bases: TGTGCCACCAGTGCGCGCAGGGGGGTATCCACCGGGGAGCTGTTTTTT. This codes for CATSARRGVSTGELFF.